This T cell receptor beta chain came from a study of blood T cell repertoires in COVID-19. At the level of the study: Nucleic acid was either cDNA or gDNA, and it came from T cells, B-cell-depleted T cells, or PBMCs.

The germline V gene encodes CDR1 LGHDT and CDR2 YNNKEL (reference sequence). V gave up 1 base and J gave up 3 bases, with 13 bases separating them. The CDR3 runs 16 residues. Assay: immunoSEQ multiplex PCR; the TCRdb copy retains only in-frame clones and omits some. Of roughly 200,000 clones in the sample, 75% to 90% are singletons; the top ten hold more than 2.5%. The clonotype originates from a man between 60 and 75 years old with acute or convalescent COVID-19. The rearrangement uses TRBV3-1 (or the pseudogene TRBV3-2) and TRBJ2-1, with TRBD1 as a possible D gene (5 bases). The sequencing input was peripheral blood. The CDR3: CASSQGGRAHYNEQFF. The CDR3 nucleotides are TGTGCCAGCAGCCAAGGTGGCAGGGCTCACTACAATGAGCAGTTCTTC.